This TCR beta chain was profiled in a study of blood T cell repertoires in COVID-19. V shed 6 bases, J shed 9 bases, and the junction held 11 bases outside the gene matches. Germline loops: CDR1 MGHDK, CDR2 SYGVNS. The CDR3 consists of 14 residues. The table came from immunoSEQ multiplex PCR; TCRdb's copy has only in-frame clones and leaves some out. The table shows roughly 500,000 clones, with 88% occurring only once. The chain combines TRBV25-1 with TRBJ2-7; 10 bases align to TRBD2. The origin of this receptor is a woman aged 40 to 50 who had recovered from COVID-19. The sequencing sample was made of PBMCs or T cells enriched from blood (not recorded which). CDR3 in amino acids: CASSDSSGSPWQYF. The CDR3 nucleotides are TGTGCCAGCAGCGACTCTAGCGGGAGTCCTTGGCAGTACTTC.